A single sample gave rise to the 7 T cell receptor beta chains below, sequenced in a study of regulatory T cells in long-lasting Graves disease. The TCR beta library used iRepertoire HTBI primers with Arm-PCR amplification of CDR3. MiXCR, run by TCRdb on the multiplex PCR reads, gives a single entry per CDR3 protein. The sample has fewer than 550,000 distinct CDR3 sequences; roughly 15% are singletons. Time point denoted: newly diagnosed GD, antithyroid drugs for less than 3 months. PBMCs were the source of the RNA used for TCR sequencing. The data were also submitted as part of a second study, on T cells in Graves' hyperthyroidism and ophthalmopathy.

Source: peripheral blood mononuclear cells (PBMCs), taken at new diagnosis, from a patient treated with antithyroid drugs. These receptors originate from a woman aged 35-65 years with Graves disease.

This clonotype was detected a few times. The chain employs TRBV30 and TRBJ1-5; 7 bases align to TRBD1. Germline CDR1 is GTSNPN and CDR2 is SVGIG (reference sequence). The V and J ends lost 2 bases and 4 bases, in that order; junction bases with no gene match: 2. This CDR3 has 13 residues. CDR3 nucleotide sequence: TGTGCCTGGAGTAAGGACAGGAATCAGCCCCAGCATTTT. Translated: CAWSKDRNQPQHF.

This clonotype was counted only a few times. This chain connects TRBV20-1 to TRBJ2-3, with D uncertain. The CDR3 is 13 amino acids. Between the trimmed V and J ends, which lost 2 bases and 6 bases, there was a span of 12 bases. Per germline, CDR1 DFQATT and CDR2 SNEGSKA (reference sequence). For the CDR3, the DNA is TGCAGTGCTAGACGTGGTCTTAAGGATACGCAGTATTTT. This translates into CSARRGLKDTQYF.

The gene calls are TRBV7-3 and TRBJ1-5; D perhaps matches TRBD1 (5 bases). CDR3 length equals 14 residues. Trimming removed 10 bases from V and 2 bases from J, with 15 bases in between. Looked up from germline, CDR1 is SGHTA and CDR2 is FQGTGA. CDR3 in DNA: TGTGCCACGACTCCTGGGGGGGGCAATCAGCCCCAGCATTTT. Its translation: CATTPGGGNQPQHF.

This clonotype was picked up many times. The rearrangement links TRBV6-9 to TRBJ1-1; 7 bases are a match to TRBD1. The CDR3 sequence is 19 residues long. CDR1 is MNHGY, CDR2 SVAAGI, per germline. V lost 4 bases to trimming and J lost 4 bases; unmatched junction nucleotides: 21. This CDR3 reads CASSLTGIGVGLRRTEAFF. DNA for the CDR3: TGTGCCAGCAGTTTGACAGGGATAGGAGTCGGCCTCAGGCGCACTGAAGCTTTCTTT.

This clonotype was counted many times. J is TRBJ2-1 and V is TRBV2; TRBD1 might be the D (6 bases). The V and J ends lost 4 bases and 7 bases respectively, with 17 bases between them. CDR1 SNHLY and CDR2 FYNNEI come from the germline V gene. The CDR3 is 15 residues long. The CDR3 is CASSAVQGVMNEQFF. The CDR3 nucleotides are TGTGCCAGCAGTGCGGTACAGGGTGTAATGAATGAGCAGTTCTTC.

This clonotype occurred many times. J is TRBJ2-5 and V is TRBV28; 10 nucleotides align to TRBD1. The junction had 7 bases not matched to a gene; V was cut back by 5 bases and J by 4 bases. The CDR3 has 15 residues. Germline lookup yields CDR1 MDHEN and CDR2 SYDVKM. CDR3 DNA sequence: TGTGCCAGCAGTCCCGGACAGGGGGGTAGAGAGACCCAGTACTTC. Amino acids: CASSPGQGGRETQYF.

The table lists this clonotype with many counts. The V call is TRBV6-1, the J call TRBJ1-1, with 7 bases that match TRBD1. The CDR3 loop spans 16 amino acids. Germline V gives CDR1 MNHNS, CDR2 SASEGT. V was pared by 7 bases and J by 1 base, with 12 bases of the junction left unmatched. This CDR3 is CASIDGRGGWNTEAFF. CDR3 DNA: TGTGCCAGCATCGACGGAAGAGGGGGCTGGAACACTGAAGCTTTCTTT.